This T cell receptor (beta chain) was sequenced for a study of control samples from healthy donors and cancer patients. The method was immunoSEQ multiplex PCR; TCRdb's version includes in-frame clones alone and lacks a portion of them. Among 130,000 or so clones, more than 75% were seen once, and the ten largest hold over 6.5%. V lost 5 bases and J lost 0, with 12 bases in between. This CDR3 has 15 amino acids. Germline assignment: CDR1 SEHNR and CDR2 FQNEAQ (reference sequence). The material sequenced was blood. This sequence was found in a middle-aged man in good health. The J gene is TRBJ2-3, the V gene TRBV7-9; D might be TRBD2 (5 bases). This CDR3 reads CASSPLDTSTDTQYF. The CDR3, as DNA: TGTGCCAGCAGCCCACTAGACACTAGCACAGATACGCAGTATTTT.